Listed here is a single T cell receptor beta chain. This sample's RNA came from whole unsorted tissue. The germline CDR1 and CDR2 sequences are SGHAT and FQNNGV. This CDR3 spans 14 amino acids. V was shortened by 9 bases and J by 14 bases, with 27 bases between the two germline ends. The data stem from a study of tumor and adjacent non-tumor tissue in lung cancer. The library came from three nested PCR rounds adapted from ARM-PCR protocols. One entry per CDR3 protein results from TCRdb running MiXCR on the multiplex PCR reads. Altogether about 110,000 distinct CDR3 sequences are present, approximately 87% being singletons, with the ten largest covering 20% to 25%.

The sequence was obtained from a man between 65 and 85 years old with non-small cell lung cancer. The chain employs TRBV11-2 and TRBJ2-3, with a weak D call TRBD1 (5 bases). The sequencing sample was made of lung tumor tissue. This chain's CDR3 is CARSLTPGSNMLYF. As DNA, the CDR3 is TGTGCCAGAAGCCTAACCCCAGGGTCAAATATGCTGTATTTT.